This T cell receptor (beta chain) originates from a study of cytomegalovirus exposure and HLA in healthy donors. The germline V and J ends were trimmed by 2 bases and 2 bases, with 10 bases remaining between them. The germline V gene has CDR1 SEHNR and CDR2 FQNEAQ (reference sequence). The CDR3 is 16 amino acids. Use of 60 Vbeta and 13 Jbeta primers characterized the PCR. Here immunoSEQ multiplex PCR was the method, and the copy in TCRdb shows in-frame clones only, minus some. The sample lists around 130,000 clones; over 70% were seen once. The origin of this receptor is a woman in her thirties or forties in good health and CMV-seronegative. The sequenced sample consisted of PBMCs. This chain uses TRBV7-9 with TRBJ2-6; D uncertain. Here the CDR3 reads CASSLQGAPGANVLTF. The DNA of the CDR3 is TGTGCCAGCAGCTTACAAGGAGCACCTGGGGCCAACGTCCTGACTTTC.